The text below deals with one TCR beta chain. This clonotype appeared many times. No antigen is known for it. The record has no base qualities; no much larger clone is one base away. The time point label for this specimen denotes: newly diagnosed GD, antithyroid drugs for less than 3 months. RNA was extracted from PBMCs in TRIzol for both TCR sequencing and RNA sequencing. Graves' disease was diagnosed according to American Thyroid Association guidelines. Recruitment of patients was carried out at an endocrinology department in Xi'an, China. From each patient, about 9.7 milliliters of peripheral blood was collected into an EDTA anticoagulant tube. Ficoll Paque Plus density gradient separation was used to isolate PBMCs, and no further T cell sorting was done. An Agilent 2100 Bioanalyzer and agarose gel were used to assess RNA quality, and a NanoDrop 2000 was used to measure RNA concentration. Between the V and J ends, shortened by 2 bases and 7 bases respectively, the junction contains 9 bases. Via the germline V gene, CDR1 is SNHLY and CDR2 FYNNEI. The CDR3 runs 13 amino acids, cysteine and phenylalanine included. Just CDR3 DNA is preserved here, 39 bases in frame from base 1.

The data originate from a study of regulatory T cells in long-lasting Graves disease (dated by TCRdb to the early 2020s). Regarding the research as a whole: Patients with newly diagnosed Graves' disease had been on antithyroid drugs for under 3 months. Peripheral blood TCR sequencing and RNA sequencing compared persistent Graves' disease patients with newly diagnosed Graves' disease patients. The study took place in China and was registered as a clinical trial. A total of about 33 samples underwent TCR sequencing: roughly 13 from persistent and about 20 from newly diagnosed Graves' disease patients.

Library construction relied on multiplex PCR. TCRdb names Illumina HiSeq 4000 as the instrument used. iRepertoire HTBI primers and Arm-PCR amplification of CDR3 regions were used to construct TCR beta libraries. PCR products were gel purified before sequencing. On the authors' methods: Gene usage analysis of CDR3 amino acid clonotypes used the approximately 62 TRBV and 14 TRBJ segments found across samples. COPE and FqMerger were used to merge filtered high-quality paired reads into contigs. Contigs were aligned with BLAST to IMGT TRBV, TRBD and TRBJ reference genes, and CDR3 was defined per IMGT. Any clonotype with a frequency above 0.1% was classified as a highly expanded clone. Shannon entropy was used to measure repertoire diversity, and the Gini coefficient was used to measure V-J evenness. A clonotype was considered public if more than one individual shared it. TCRdb reprocessing: public reads trimmed at Q25 with fastp, clones called with MiXCR, in-frame beta chains kept. Each entry merges the rows of one CDR3 protein and shows their most common DNA and genes. The V and J calls reflect TCRdb's pipeline rather than the authors' work. A total of around 450,000 distinct CDR3 sequences appear in this sample, around 15% of them only once. Together, the top ten hold 9% to 15% of the sample.

Overall study results and their limits: The authors acknowledged the small sample size as a limitation that may reduce accuracy. A larger number of public clonotypes was shared among persistent patients (around 2,700) than among newly diagnosed patients (more than 850). TRBV28, TRBJ1-2 and TRBJ2-5 were preferentially used in persistent disease, while TRBV20-1 and TRBJ2-1 were favored in newly diagnosed disease. Sequencing and analysis were limited to the TCR beta chain. Only peripheral blood was studied, because thyroid tissue, the primary lesion, was inaccessible. Compared with newly diagnosed patients, persistent Graves' disease patients had lower TCR Shannon entropy and fewer highly expanded clones, which suggests clonal expansion.

This sample also appeared in a second study, on T cells in Graves' hyperthyroidism and ophthalmopathy. According to the second study: Graves' hyperthyroidism was defined as stable when no progression to ophthalmopathy occurred over 18 months of follow-up. The hyperthyroidism patients were between 18 and 65 years old and newly diagnosed, with a disease duration of less than 2 months. Patients with uncontrolled infections, other autoimmune diseases, pregnancy or lactation were excluded. Clinical symptoms, serum thyroxine and TRAb, thyroid ultrasound, and orbital computed tomography formed the basis for the diagnoses. A first-round RT-PCR of the TCR CDR3 used the HTBI primer set with the Qiagen OneStep RT-PCR kit. Most expanded thyroid clonotypes (frequency above 0.001) were also found in blood, which suggests that blood repertoires may mirror thyroid immune responses. A 13 V-J signature model separated ophthalmopathy from stable hyperthyroidism, with approximately 87% sensitivity and 81.08% specificity in cross-validation and 80%/75% in testing. In validation, the model predicted progression to ophthalmopathy a median of approximately 6.6 months before onset, with roughly 70% sensitivity and about 75% specificity. To identify TCR V-J signatures that set the groups apart, the researchers used a discovery cohort of about a hundred patients, made up of roughly 40 with Graves' ophthalmopathy and about 55 with stable Graves' hyperthyroidism. An independent validation cohort of around 20 hyperthyroidism patients and more than 15 patients who later progressed to ophthalmopathy tested prospective prediction of ophthalmopathy. The 100 discovery patients were randomly divided into training and test sets at a 7:3 ratio. Thyroid tissue and blood T-cell repertoires from six Graves' hyperthyroidism patients were also compared in the study. Following sampling, methimazole starting at 30 mg daily was given to hyperthyroidism patients, and high-dose intravenous methylprednisolone was given to ophthalmopathy patients. Libraries were constructed in a second round of multiplex PCR, after which size selection and purification were performed. Paired-end sequencing of the libraries was performed with 100 bp reads on an Illumina HiSeq2000. SOAPnuke was used to process the raw data, throwing out any read that contained adapters or uncalled bases, had a mean Phred below 15, or lacked an exact constant-primer or identifier match. COPE v1.2.5 was used to merge high-quality paired reads, and clonotypes were defined as unique nucleotide sequences. Clonotypes were aligned to IMGT TRBV, TRBD and TRBJ reference segments using MiTCR v1.1. Analysis was restricted to V-J combinations with a frequency above 0.0001, which covered over 98% of repertoires. A TCS score was defined as the ratio between F50 (clonal expansion) and ExV (chaos), using BLOSUM62-based TCRdist between CDR3 peptides within each V-J. Welch's t-statistics and random forest reduced fewer than 600 V-J features to roughly 13, which were used in a naive Bayes classifier (R e1071). Sample size was not statistically predetermined, and blinding of investigators to group allocation was not performed. TCR Vbeta CDR3 sequencing of some 140 peripheral blood samples (over 40 ophthalmopathy, 75 or so hyperthyroidism and roughly 17 progressor patients) is reported in the paper.

Specimen: peripheral blood mononuclear cells (PBMCs), collected at new diagnosis, from a patient treated with antithyroid drugs. The source of this sequence is a man between 35 and 55 years old with Graves disease. Donor details come from another sample of the same person, matched by shared clones. The V gene is TRBV2 and the J gene is TRBJ1-5; the D gene is unclear. The DNA sequence is TGTGCCAGCAGTGAAAACTCGGGGCAGCCCCAGCATTTT. The translation is CASSENSGQPQHF.